A selection of T cell receptor beta chains follows, all from one sample in a study of T-cell reconstitution after alpha-beta-depleted transplantation in children. TCRdb redid the calling of the PCR reads with MiXCR, one entry per CDR3 protein. This repertoire shows some 240,000 distinct CDR3 sequences, 7.5% to 10% found once; its top ten account for over 4.5%. This specimen was PBMCs from the stem cell graft donor, taken from the stem cell graft. These receptors came from a human donor who donated a stem cell graft to a child with SCID. The CDR3 runs from the conserved cysteine through the conserved F or W. The order of the fields is V gene, J gene, D gene, clone size, CDR3 protein, CDR3 DNA. D genes are given only for firm matches. The size entry is marked missing in some rows and otherwise reads once, few, many or a size class.

v_call: TRBV7-2
j_call: TRBJ1-3
d_call: .
clone_size: many
cdr3_aa: CASSSTGPLGNTIYF
cdr3_nt: TGTGCCAGCAGCTCGACGGGACCCCTTGGAAACACCATATATTTT

v_call: TRBV7-9
j_call: TRBJ2-7
d_call: TRBD1
clone_size: .
cdr3_aa: CASSFQGAMGEQYF
cdr3_nt: TGTGCCAGCAGCTTCCAGGGGGCAATGGGCGAGCAGTACTTC

v_call: TRBV7-2
j_call: TRBJ2-5
d_call: TRBD2
clone_size: many
cdr3_aa: CASSLALGTSGGPETQYF
cdr3_nt: TGTGCCAGCAGCTTAGCGCTCGGGACTAGCGGGGGCCCAGAGACCCAGTACTTC

v_call: TRBV11-2
j_call: TRBJ2-2
d_call: TRBD2
clone_size: many
cdr3_aa: CASSRPGTSATGELFF
cdr3_nt: TGTGCCAGCAGCCGCCCCGGGACTAGCGCAACCGGGGAGCTGTTTTTT

v_call: TRBV18
j_call: TRBJ1-1
d_call: TRBD1
clone_size: many
cdr3_aa: CASSQTGGYTEAFF
cdr3_nt: TGTGCCAGCTCCCAGACAGGGGGCTACACTGAAGCTTTCTTT

v_call: TRBV20-1
j_call: TRBJ1-3
d_call: TRBD1
clone_size: many
cdr3_aa: CSATGTGGFRSGNTIYF
cdr3_nt: TGCAGTGCTACCGGGACAGGGGGCTTCCGCTCTGGAAACACCATATATTTT

v_call: TRBV9
j_call: TRBJ1-2
d_call: TRBD1
clone_size: few
cdr3_aa: CASSPWTGDGYTF
cdr3_nt: TGTGCCAGCAGCCCGTGGACAGGTGATGGCTACACCTTC

v_call: TRBV7-9
j_call: TRBJ2-7
d_call: .
clone_size: few
cdr3_aa: CASSLDPGDEQYF
cdr3_nt: TGTGCCAGCAGCTTAGACCCAGGCGACGAGCAGTACTTC

v_call: TRBV5-1
j_call: TRBJ2-1
d_call: .
clone_size: many
cdr3_aa: CASSRWAGGGNEQFF
cdr3_nt: TGCGCCAGCAGCCGGTGGGCAGGGGGAGGCAATGAGCAGTTCTTC

v_call: TRBV7-6
j_call: TRBJ2-1
d_call: TRBD2
clone_size: many
cdr3_aa: CASSLGARRGSSYNEQFF
cdr3_nt: TGTGCCAGCAGCTTAGGGGCCCGGCGGGGGAGCTCCTACAATGAGCAGTTCTTC

v_call: TRBV19
j_call: TRBJ1-2
d_call: .
clone_size: many
cdr3_aa: CASTGSGWGYTF
cdr3_nt: TGTGCCAGTACGGGCTCAGGCTGGGGCTACACCTTC

v_call: TRBV28
j_call: TRBJ1-1
d_call: TRBD1
clone_size: many
cdr3_aa: CASSSNRGRYTEAFF
cdr3_nt: TGTGCCAGCAGTTCTAACAGGGGAAGGTACACTGAAGCTTTCTTT

v_call: TRBV5-1
j_call: TRBJ2-1
d_call: TRBD2
clone_size: many
cdr3_aa: CASSWGLADVNEQFF
cdr3_nt: TGCGCCAGCAGCTGGGGACTAGCGGATGTTAATGAGCAGTTCTTC

v_call: TRBV20-1
j_call: TRBJ1-2
d_call: .
clone_size: many
cdr3_aa: CSARRANNYGYTF
cdr3_nt: TGCAGTGCCCGTAGGGCCAATAACTATGGCTACACCTTC

v_call: TRBV29-1
j_call: TRBJ2-5
d_call: .
clone_size: many
cdr3_aa: CSVGRETQYF
cdr3_nt: TGCAGCGTGGGGAGGGAGACCCAGTACTTC

v_call: TRBV2
j_call: TRBJ2-4
d_call: TRBD2
clone_size: many
cdr3_aa: CASSGGGLAGHIQYF
cdr3_nt: TGTGCCAGCAGTGGAGGGGGACTAGCGGGGCACATTCAGTACTTC

v_call: TRBV5-1
j_call: TRBJ2-1
d_call: .
clone_size: once
cdr3_aa: CASSLEVYRERFF
cdr3_nt: TGCGCCAGCAGCTTGGAGGTTTACAGGGAAAGGTTCTTC

v_call: TRBV6-6
j_call: TRBJ2-5
d_call: .
clone_size: many
cdr3_aa: CASNPTKQETQYF
cdr3_nt: TGTGCCAGCAACCCGACTAAACAAGAGACCCAGTACTTC

v_call: TRBV5-5
j_call: TRBJ1-1
d_call: .
clone_size: many
cdr3_aa: CASSMPSRQYMNTEAFF
cdr3_nt: TGTGCCAGCAGCATGCCGAGCCGACAGTACATGAACACTGAAGCTTTCTTT

v_call: TRBV6-5
j_call: TRBJ2-7
d_call: .
clone_size: many
cdr3_aa: CASSLIQGSEQYF
cdr3_nt: TGTGCCAGCAGTTTAATTCAGGGAAGCGAGCAGTACTTC

v_call: TRBV4-2
j_call: TRBJ2-1
d_call: .
clone_size: many
cdr3_aa: CASSQAAGTVNNEQFF
cdr3_nt: TGTGCCAGCAGCCAAGCCGCCGGGACTGTAAATAATGAGCAGTTCTTC

v_call: TRBV5-1
j_call: TRBJ2-2
d_call: .
clone_size: many
cdr3_aa: CASSPDRTSEANTGELFF
cdr3_nt: TGCGCCAGCAGCCCGGATAGAACAAGTGAAGCGAACACCGGGGAGCTGTTTTTT

v_call: TRBV5-1
j_call: TRBJ2-1
d_call: TRBD2
clone_size: many
cdr3_aa: CASSLLGGGAAFNEQFF
cdr3_nt: TGCGCCAGCAGCTTGCTGGGCGGGGGGGCCGCTTTCAATGAGCAGTTCTTC

v_call: TRBV6-5
j_call: TRBJ1-1
d_call: .
clone_size: many
cdr3_aa: CASSYSQWGGTEAFF
cdr3_nt: TGTGCCAGCAGTTACTCCCAATGGGGGGGCACTGAAGCTTTCTTT

v_call: TRBV7-2
j_call: TRBJ2-2
d_call: .
clone_size: many
cdr3_aa: CASSSRWNTGELFF
cdr3_nt: TGTGCCAGCAGCTCTCGATGGAACACCGGGGAGCTGTTTTTT

v_call: TRBV5-1
j_call: TRBJ2-3
d_call: .
clone_size: many
cdr3_aa: CASSLLGQQGADTQYF
cdr3_nt: TGCGCCAGCAGCTTGTTAGGACAGCAGGGAGCAGATACGCAGTATTTT

v_call: TRBV12-3/TRBV12-4
j_call: TRBJ2-1
d_call: .
clone_size: many
cdr3_aa: CASSLGGAPGYNEQFF
cdr3_nt: TGTGCCAGCAGTTTAGGGGGGGCTCCGGGTTACAATGAGCAGTTCTTC

v_call: TRBV6-5
j_call: TRBJ2-1
d_call: .
clone_size: many
cdr3_aa: CASSRVGSSYNEQFF
cdr3_nt: TGTGCCAGCAGTCGGGTGGGGAGCTCCTACAATGAGCAGTTCTTC

v_call: TRBV6-1
j_call: TRBJ2-5
d_call: TRBD2
clone_size: many
cdr3_aa: CASRETGTSPRETQYF
cdr3_nt: TGTGCCAGCAGGGAAACCGGGACTAGCCCCCGGGAGACCCAGTACTTC

v_call: TRBV7-8
j_call: TRBJ1-1
d_call: TRBD1
clone_size: many
cdr3_aa: CASSLQGARGNTEAFF
cdr3_nt: TGTGCCAGCAGCTTGCAGGGGGCGAGGGGGAACACTGAAGCTTTCTTT

v_call: TRBV12-2
j_call: TRBJ2-5
d_call: .
clone_size: .
cdr3_aa: CASRLATGYQETQYF
cdr3_nt: TGTGCAAGTCGCTTAGCGACAGGGTACCAAGAGACCCAGTACTTC

v_call: TRBV7-2
j_call: TRBJ2-4
d_call: .
clone_size: many
cdr3_aa: CASSPRKNIQYF
cdr3_nt: TGTGCCAGCAGCCCTAGGAAAAACATTCAGTACTTC

v_call: TRBV6-5
j_call: TRBJ1-5
d_call: .
clone_size: many
cdr3_aa: CASSSGGSWQPQHF
cdr3_nt: TGTGCCAGCAGTTCGGGGGGGTCATGGCAGCCCCAGCATTTT

v_call: TRBV7-8
j_call: TRBJ1-1
d_call: TRBD1
clone_size: many
cdr3_aa: CASSYTGQGAYTEAFF
cdr3_nt: TGTGCCAGCAGCTATACGGGACAGGGGGCGTACACTGAAGCTTTCTTT

v_call: TRBV5-1
j_call: TRBJ1-1
d_call: .
clone_size: many
cdr3_aa: CASSWTPGGLMNTEAFF
cdr3_nt: TGCGCCAGCAGCTGGACCCCGGGGGGGCTCATGAACACTGAAGCTTTCTTT

v_call: TRBV7-9
j_call: TRBJ2-7
d_call: TRBD2
clone_size: many
cdr3_aa: CASSISGVTYEQYF
cdr3_nt: TGTGCCAGCAGCATTAGCGGGGTTACCTACGAGCAGTACTTC

v_call: TRBV7-3
j_call: TRBJ2-2
d_call: .
clone_size: many
cdr3_aa: CASSLRGSEPNTGELFF
cdr3_nt: TGTGCCAGCAGCTTACGAGGGTCCGAGCCCAACACCGGGGAGCTGTTTTTT

v_call: TRBV6-5
j_call: TRBJ1-5
d_call: .
clone_size: many
cdr3_aa: CASSYSGQQPQHF
cdr3_nt: TGTGCCAGCAGTTACTCGGGCCAACAGCCCCAGCATTTT

v_call: TRBV20-1
j_call: TRBJ1-2
d_call: .
clone_size: many
cdr3_aa: CSAQITNYGYTF
cdr3_nt: TGCAGTGCCCAGATAACTAACTATGGCTACACCTTC

v_call: TRBV7-9
j_call: TRBJ1-5
d_call: .
clone_size: many
cdr3_aa: CASSPGVGNQPQHF
cdr3_nt: TGTGCCAGCAGCCCAGGGGTGGGTAATCAGCCCCAGCATTTT

v_call: TRBV5-1
j_call: TRBJ1-1
d_call: TRBD1
clone_size: many
cdr3_aa: CASSFTSGGGTEAFF
cdr3_nt: TGCGCCAGCAGCTTCACCTCAGGGGGCGGTACTGAAGCTTTCTTT

v_call: TRBV2
j_call: TRBJ1-1
d_call: .
clone_size: many
cdr3_aa: CASILDRRGTEAFF
cdr3_nt: .

v_call: TRBV30
j_call: TRBJ2-2
d_call: TRBD1
clone_size: .
cdr3_aa: CAWSRQGAGELFF
cdr3_nt: TGTGCCTGGAGTCGGCAGGGGGCCGGGGAGCTGTTTTTT

v_call: TRBV7-9
j_call: TRBJ1-1
d_call: TRBD1
clone_size: .
cdr3_aa: CASSLGQGEVFTEAFF
cdr3_nt: TGTGCCAGCAGCCTGGGACAGGGGGAGGTTTTCACTGAAGCTTTCTTT

v_call: TRBV10-3
j_call: TRBJ1-5
d_call: .
clone_size: many
cdr3_aa: CAISESPGSPQPQHF
cdr3_nt: TGTGCCATCAGTGAGTCGCCAGGGAGCCCTCAGCCCCAGCATTTT

v_call: TRBV4-3
j_call: TRBJ2-7
d_call: .
clone_size: many
cdr3_aa: CASSQEQGYYEQYF
cdr3_nt: TGCGCCAGCAGCCAAGAACAAGGATACTACGAGCAGTACTTC

v_call: TRBV4-1
j_call: TRBJ2-7
d_call: .
clone_size: many
cdr3_aa: CASSQGPGYDAYEQYF
cdr3_nt: TGCGCCAGCAGCCAAGGTCCAGGGTATGACGCCTACGAGCAGTACTTC

v_call: TRBV11-2
j_call: TRBJ2-7
d_call: TRBD2
clone_size: .
cdr3_aa: CASSPGRDEQYF
cdr3_nt: TGTGCCAGCAGCCCCGGGAGGGACGAGCAGTACTTC

v_call: TRBV19
j_call: TRBJ2-1
d_call: .
clone_size: many
cdr3_aa: CASKGRGLGSYNEQFF
cdr3_nt: TGTGCCAGTAAAGGCCGGGGCCTTGGCTCCTACAATGAGCAGTTCTTC

v_call: TRBV6-1
j_call: TRBJ2-3
d_call: .
clone_size: many
cdr3_aa: CASSPGDSADTQYF
cdr3_nt: TGTGCCAGCAGTCCAGGGGATTCGGCAGATACGCAGTATTTT

v_call: TRBV10-1
j_call: TRBJ2-3
d_call: .
clone_size: .
cdr3_aa: CASSEGGIAADTQYF
cdr3_nt: TGCGCCAGCAGTGAAGGGGGTATAGCGGCAGATACGCAGTATTTT

v_call: TRBV6-6
j_call: TRBJ1-1
d_call: .
clone_size: many
cdr3_aa: CASTARDTEAFF
cdr3_nt: TGTGCCAGCACCGCCCGCGACACTGAAGCTTTCTTT

v_call: TRBV12-3/TRBV12-4
j_call: TRBJ1-5
d_call: .
clone_size: many
cdr3_aa: CASSPERRSPQHF
cdr3_nt: TGTGCCAGCAGTCCTGAGCGCCGATCGCCCCAGCATTTT

v_call: TRBV12-3/TRBV12-4
j_call: TRBJ1-2
d_call: .
clone_size: many
cdr3_aa: CASSLRDNYGYTF
cdr3_nt: TGTGCCAGCAGTTTACGAGACAACTATGGCTACACCTTC

v_call: TRBV4-2
j_call: TRBJ2-1
d_call: .
clone_size: many
cdr3_aa: CASSQGAGAYNEQFF
cdr3_nt: TGTGCCAGCAGCCAGGGGGCGGGGGCCTACAATGAGCAGTTCTTC

v_call: TRBV27
j_call: TRBJ2-7
d_call: .
clone_size: many
cdr3_aa: CASSNSGLGGEQYF
cdr3_nt: TGTGCCAGCAGTAACTCGGGGCTAGGTGGGGAGCAGTACTTC